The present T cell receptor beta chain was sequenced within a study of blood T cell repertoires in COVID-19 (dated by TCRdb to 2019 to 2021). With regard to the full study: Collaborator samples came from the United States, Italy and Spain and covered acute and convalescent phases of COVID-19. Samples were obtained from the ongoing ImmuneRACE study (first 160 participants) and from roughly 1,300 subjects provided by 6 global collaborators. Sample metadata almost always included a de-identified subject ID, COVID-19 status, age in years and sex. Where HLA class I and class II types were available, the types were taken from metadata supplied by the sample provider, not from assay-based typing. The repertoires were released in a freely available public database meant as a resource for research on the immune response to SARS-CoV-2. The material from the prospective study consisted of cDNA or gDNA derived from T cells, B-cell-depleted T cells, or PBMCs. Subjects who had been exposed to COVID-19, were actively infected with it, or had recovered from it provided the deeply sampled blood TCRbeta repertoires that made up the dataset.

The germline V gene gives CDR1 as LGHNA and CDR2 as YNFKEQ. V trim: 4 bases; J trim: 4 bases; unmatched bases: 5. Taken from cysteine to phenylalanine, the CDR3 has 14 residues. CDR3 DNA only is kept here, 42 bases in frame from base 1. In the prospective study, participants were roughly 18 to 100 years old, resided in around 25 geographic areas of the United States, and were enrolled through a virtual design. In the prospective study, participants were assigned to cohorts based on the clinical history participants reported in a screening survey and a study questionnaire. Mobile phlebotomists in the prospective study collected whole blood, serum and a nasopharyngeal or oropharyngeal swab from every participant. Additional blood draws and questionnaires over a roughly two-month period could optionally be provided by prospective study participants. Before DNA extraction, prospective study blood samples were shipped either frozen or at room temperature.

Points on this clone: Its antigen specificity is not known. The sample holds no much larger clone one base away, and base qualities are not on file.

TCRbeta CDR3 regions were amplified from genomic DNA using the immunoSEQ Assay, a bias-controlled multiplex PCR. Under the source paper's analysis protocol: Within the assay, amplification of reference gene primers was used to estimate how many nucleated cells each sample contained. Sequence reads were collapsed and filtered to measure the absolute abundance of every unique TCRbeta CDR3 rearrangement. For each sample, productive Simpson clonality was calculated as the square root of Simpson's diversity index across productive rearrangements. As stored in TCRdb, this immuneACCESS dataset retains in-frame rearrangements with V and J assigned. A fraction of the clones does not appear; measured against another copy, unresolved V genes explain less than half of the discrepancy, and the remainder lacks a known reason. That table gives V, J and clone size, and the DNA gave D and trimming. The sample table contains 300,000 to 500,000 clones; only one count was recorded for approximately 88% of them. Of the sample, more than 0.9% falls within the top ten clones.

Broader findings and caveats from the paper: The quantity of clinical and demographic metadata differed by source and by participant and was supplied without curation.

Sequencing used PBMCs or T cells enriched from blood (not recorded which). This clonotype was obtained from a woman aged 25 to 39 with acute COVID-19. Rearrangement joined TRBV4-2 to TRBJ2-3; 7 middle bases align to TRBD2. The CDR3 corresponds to CASSPRLAPDTQYF. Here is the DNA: TGTGCCAGCAGCCCCCGACTAGCTCCAGATACGCAGTATTTT.